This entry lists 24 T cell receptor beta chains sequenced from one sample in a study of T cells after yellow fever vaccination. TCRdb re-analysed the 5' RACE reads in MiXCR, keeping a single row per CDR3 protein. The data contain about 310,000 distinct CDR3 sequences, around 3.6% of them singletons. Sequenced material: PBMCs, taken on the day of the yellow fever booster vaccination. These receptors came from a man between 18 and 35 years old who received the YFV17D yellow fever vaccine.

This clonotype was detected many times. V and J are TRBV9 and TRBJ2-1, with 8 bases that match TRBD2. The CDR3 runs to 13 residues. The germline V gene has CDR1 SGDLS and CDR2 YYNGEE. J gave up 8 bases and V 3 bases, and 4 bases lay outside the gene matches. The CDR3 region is CASSATSADEQFF. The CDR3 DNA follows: TGTGCCAGCAGCGCGACTAGCGCCGATGAGCAGTTCTTC.

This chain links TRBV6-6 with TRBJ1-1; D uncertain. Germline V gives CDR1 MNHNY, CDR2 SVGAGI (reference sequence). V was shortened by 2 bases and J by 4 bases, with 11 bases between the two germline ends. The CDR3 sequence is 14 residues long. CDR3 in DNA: TGTGCCAGCAGTTACGCCGGGGAGAGCACTGAAGCTTTCTTT. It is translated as CASSYAGESTEAFF.

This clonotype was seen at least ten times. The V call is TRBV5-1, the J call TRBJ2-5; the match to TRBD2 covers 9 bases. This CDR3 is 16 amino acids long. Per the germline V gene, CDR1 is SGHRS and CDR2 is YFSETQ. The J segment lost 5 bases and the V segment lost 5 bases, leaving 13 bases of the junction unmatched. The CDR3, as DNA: TGCGCCAGCAGGTTTGGCCCAGCGGGGGGCCTGGAGACCCAGTACTTC. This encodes CASRFGPAGGLETQYF.

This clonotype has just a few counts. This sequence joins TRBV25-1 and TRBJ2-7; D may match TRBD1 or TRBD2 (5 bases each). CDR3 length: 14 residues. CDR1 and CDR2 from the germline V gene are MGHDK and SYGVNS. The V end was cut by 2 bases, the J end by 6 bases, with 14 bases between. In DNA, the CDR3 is TGTGCCAGCAGTGAACAGGGACGGTGGTTCGAGCAGTACTTC. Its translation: CASSEQGRWFEQYF.

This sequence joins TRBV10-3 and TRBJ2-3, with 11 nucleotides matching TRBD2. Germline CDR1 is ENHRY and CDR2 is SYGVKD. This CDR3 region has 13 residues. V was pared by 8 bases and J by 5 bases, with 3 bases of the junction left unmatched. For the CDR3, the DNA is TGTGCCATCCGCGGGACTAGCGGAGATACGCAGTATTTT. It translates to CAIRGTSGDTQYF.

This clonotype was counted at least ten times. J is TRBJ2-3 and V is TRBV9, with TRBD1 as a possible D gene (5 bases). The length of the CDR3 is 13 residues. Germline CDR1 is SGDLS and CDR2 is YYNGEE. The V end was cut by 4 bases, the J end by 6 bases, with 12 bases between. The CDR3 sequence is CASSSMTADTQYF. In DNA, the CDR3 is TGTGCCAGCAGCTCCATGACAGCTGATACGCAGTATTTT.

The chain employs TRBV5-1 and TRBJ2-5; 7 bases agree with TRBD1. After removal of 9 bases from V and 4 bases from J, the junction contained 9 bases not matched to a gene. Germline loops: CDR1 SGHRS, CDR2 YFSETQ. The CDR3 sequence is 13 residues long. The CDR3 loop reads CATRQGPRETQYF. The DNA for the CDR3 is TGCGCCACCCGACAGGGTCCACGAGAGACCCAGTACTTC.

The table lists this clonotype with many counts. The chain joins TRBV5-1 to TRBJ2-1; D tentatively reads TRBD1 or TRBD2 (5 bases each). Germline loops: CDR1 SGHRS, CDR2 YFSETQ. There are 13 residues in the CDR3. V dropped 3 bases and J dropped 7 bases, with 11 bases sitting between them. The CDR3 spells CASSSGTGNEQFF. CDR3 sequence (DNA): TGCGCCAGCAGCTCCGGGACCGGTAATGAGCAGTTCTTC.

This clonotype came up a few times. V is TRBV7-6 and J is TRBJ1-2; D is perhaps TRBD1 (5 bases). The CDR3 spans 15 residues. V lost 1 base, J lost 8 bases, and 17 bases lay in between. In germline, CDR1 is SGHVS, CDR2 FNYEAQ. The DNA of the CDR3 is TGTGCCAGCAGCTTAGGACGGTCGGGGCTCGGAGGCTACACCTTC. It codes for CASSLGRSGLGGYTF.

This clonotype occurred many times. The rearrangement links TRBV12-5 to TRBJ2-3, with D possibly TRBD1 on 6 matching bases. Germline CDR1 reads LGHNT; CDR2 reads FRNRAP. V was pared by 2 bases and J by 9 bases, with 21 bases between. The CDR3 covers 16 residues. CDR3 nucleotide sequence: TGTGCTAGTGGTTTGTTCATGGGGGCAATCGGAAGAACGCAGTATTTT. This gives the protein CASGLFMGAIGRTQYF.

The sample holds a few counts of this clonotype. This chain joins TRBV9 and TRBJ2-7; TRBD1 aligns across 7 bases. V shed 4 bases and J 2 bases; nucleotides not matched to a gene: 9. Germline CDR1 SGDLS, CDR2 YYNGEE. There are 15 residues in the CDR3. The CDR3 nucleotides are TGTGCCAGCAGCCCGTGGGTGGGACAGACCTACGAGCAGTACTTC. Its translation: CASSPWVGQTYEQYF.

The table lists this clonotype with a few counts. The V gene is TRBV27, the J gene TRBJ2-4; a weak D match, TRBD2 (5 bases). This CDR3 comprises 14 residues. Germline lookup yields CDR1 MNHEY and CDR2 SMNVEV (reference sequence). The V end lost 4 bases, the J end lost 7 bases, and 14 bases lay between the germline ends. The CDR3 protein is CASSSRTSGNIQYF. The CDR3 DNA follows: TGTGCCAGCAGTTCGAGGACTTCGGGGAACATTCAGTACTTC.

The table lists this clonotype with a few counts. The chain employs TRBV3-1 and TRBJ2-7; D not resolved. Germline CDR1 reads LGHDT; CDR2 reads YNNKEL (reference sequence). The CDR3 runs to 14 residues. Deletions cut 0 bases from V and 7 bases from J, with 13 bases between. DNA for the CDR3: TGTGCCAGCAGCCAAGATCAGCTAAAGTGGGAGCAGTACTTC. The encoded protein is CASSQDQLKWEQYF.

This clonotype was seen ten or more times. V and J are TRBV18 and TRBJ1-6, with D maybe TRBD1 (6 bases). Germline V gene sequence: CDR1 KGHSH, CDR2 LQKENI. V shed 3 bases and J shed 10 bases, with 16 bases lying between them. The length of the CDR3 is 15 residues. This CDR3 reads CASSPAEGVGSPLHF. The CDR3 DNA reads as TGTGCCAGCTCACCGGCGGAGGGGGTCGGGTCACCCCTCCACTTT. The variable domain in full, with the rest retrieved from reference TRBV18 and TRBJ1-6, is NAGVMQNPRHLVRRRGQEARLRCSPMKGHSHVYWYRQLPEEGLKFMVYLQKENIIDESGMPKERFSAEFPKEGPSILRIQQVVRGDSAAYFCASSPAEGVGSPLHFGNGTRLTVT.

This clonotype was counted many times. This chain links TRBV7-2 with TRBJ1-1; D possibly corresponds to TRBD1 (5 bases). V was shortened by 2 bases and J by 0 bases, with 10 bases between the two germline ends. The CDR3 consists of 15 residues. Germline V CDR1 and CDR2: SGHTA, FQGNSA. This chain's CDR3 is CASSLSRGMNTEAFF. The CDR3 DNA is TGTGCCAGCAGCTTATCTCGGGGCATGAACACTGAAGCTTTCTTT.

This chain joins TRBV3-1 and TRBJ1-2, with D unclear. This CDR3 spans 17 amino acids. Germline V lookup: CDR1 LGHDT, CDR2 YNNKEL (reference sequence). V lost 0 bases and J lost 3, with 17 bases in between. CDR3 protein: CASSQDLVRAGDYGYTF. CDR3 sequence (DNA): TGTGCCAGCAGCCAAGATTTAGTACGGGCCGGGGACTATGGCTACACCTTC. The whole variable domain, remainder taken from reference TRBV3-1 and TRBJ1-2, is DTAVSQTPKYLVTQMGNDKSIKCEQNLGHDTMYWYKQDSKKFLKIMFSYNNKELIINETVPNRFSPKSPDKAHLNLHINSLELGDSAVYFCASSQDLVRAGDYGYTFGSGTRLTVV.

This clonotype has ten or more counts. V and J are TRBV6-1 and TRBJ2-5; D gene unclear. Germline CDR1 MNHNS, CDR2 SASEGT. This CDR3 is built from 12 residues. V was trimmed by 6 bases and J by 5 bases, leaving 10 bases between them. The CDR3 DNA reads TGTGCCAGCAGACCCCGGTCCGAGACCCAGTACTTC. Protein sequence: CASRPRSETQYF.

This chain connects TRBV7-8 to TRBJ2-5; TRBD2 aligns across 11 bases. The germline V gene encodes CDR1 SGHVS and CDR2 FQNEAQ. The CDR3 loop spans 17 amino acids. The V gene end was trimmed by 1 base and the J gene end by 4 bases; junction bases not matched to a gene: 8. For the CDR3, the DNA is TGTGCCAGCAGCTTAGTGATTAGCGGGGGGGCATTAGAGACCCAGTACTTC. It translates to CASSLVISGGALETQYF.

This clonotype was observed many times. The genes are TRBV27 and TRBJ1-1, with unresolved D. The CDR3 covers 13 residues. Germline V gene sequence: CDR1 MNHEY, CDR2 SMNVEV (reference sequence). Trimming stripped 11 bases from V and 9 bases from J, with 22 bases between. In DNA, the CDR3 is TGTGCCCCCCCTCCCTCCGCCGATACGCAAGCTTTCTTT. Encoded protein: CAPPPSADTQAFF.

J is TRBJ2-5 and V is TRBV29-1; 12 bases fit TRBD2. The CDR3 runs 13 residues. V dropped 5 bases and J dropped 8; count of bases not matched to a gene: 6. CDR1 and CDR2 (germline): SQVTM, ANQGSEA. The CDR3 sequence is CSVQASGGATQYF. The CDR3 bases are TGCAGCGTTCAAGCTAGCGGGGGGGCCACCCAGTACTTC.

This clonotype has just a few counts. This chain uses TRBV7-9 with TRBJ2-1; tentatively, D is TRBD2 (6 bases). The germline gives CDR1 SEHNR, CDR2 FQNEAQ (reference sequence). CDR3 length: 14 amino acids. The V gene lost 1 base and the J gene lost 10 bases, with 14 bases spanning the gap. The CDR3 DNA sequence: TGTGCCAGCAGCTTAGTAGGCGGGGAACGAGAGCAGTTCTTC. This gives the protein CASSLVGGEREQFF.

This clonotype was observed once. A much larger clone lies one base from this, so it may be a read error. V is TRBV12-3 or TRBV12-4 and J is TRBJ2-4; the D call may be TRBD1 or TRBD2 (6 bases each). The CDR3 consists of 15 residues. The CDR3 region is CASSTWGAGRNIKYF. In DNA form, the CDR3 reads TGTGCCAGCAGTACTTGGGGGGCAGGGAGAAACATTAAGTACTTC.

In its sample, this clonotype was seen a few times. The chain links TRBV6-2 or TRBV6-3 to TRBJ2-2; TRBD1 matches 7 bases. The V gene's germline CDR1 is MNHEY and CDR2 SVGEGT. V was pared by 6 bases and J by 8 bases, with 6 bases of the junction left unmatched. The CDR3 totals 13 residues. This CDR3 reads CASSQGQPGELFF. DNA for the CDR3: TGTGCCAGCAGCCAGGGACAGCCGGGGGAGCTGTTTTTT.

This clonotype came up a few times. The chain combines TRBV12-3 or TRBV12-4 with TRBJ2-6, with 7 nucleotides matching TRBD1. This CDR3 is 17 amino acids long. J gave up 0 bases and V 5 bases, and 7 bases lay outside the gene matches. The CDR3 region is CASSNRGANSGANVLTF. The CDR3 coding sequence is TGTGCCAGCAGTAACAGGGGTGCCAACTCTGGGGCCAACGTCCTGACTTTC.